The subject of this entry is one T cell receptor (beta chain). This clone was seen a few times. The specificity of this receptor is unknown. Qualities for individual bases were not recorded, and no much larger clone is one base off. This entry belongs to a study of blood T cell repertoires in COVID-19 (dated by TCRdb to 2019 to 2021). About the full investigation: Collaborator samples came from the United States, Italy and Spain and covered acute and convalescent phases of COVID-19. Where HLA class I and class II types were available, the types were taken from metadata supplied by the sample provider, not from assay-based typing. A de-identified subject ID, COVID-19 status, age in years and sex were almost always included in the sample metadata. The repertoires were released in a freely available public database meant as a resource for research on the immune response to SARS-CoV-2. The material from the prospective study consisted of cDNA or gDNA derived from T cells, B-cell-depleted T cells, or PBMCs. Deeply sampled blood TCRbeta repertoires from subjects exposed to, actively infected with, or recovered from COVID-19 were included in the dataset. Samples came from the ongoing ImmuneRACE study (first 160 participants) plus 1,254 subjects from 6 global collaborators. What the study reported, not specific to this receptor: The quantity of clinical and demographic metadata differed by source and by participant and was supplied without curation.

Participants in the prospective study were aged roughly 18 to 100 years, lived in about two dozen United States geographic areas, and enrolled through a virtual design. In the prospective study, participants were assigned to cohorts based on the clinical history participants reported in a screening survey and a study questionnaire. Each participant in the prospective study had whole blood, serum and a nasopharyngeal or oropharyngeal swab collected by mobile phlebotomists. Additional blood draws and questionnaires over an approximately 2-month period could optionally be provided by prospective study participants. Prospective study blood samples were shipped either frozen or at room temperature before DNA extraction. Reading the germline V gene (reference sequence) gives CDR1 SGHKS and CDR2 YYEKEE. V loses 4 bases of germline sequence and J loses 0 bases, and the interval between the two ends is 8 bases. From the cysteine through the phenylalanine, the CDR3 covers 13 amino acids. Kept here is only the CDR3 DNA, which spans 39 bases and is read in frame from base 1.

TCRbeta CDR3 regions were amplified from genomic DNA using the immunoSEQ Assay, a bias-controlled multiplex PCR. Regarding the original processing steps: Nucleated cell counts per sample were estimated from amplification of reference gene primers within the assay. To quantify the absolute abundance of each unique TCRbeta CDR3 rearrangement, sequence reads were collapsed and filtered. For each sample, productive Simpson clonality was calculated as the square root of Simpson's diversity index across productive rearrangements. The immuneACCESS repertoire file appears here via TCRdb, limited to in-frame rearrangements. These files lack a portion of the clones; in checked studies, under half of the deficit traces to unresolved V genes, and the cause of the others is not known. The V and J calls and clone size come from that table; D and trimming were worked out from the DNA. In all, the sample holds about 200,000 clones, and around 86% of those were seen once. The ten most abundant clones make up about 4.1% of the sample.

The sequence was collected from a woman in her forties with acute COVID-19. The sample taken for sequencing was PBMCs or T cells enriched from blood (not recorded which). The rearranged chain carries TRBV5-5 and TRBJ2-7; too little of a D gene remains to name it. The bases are TGTGCCAGCAGCCAGGTACTCTCCTACGAGCAGTACTTC. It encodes CASSQVLSYEQYF.